Sequencing of this T cell receptor beta chain was carried out in a study of regulatory T cells in long-lasting Graves disease. This clonotype was seen repeatedly, ten times or more. Its antigen is unidentified. The time point denotes: newly diagnosed GD, antithyroid drugs for less than 3 months. RNA from PBMCs was the source of the TCR library. Findings and caveats of the study: Less diverse TCR repertoires were seen in persistent Graves' patients than in newly diagnosed ones.

The CDR3 runs to 12 residues. With 5 bases removed from V and 8 bases from J, the gap between germline ends came to 10 bases. CDR1 and CDR2 from the germline V gene are LNHDA and SQIVND (reference sequence). Both iRepertoire HTBI primers and Arm-PCR of CDR3 regions were used to build the TCR beta libraries. TCRdb used MiXCR to reprocess the multiplex PCR reads, holding one entry per CDR3 protein. The sample lists about 440,000 distinct CDR3 sequences; more than 13% were seen once. The same specimen was also included in a second study, on T cells in Graves' hyperthyroidism and ophthalmopathy. That investigation notes: Calling Graves' hyperthyroidism stable meant ophthalmopathy did not progress within 18 months. During a first-round RT-PCR of the TCR CDR3, the HTBI primer set was used.

The V and J genes are TRBV19 and TRBJ2-1; no definite D call. This sequence originates from a young woman with Graves disease. Sample: peripheral blood mononuclear cells (PBMCs), taken at new diagnosis, from a patient treated with antithyroid drugs. CDR3 bases: TGTGCCAGTAGTCCGACATTTGATGAGCAGTTCTTC. Its translation is CASSPTFDEQFF.